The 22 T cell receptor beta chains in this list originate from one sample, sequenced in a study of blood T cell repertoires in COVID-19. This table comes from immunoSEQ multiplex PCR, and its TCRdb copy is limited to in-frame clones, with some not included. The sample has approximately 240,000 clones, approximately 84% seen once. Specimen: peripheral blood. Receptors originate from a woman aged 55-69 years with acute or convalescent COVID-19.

CDR3: CASSQTSLHETQYF. The CDR3 nucleotides are TGTGCCAGCAGCCAGACTAGCTTACACGAGACCCAGTACTTC. The genes are TRBV3-1 (or the pseudogene TRBV3-2) and TRBJ2-5, with 7 bases matching TRBD2. CDR3 length equals 14 residues. The ends lost 3 bases at V and 5 bases at J; junction bases unmatched: 6. In germline, CDR1 is LGHDT, CDR2 YNNKEL (reference sequence).

The CDR3 is CAWSVDRYGYTF. The CDR3 nucleotides read TGTGCCTGGAGTGTGGACAGATATGGCTACACCTTC. This chain joins TRBV30 and TRBJ1-2; D is perhaps TRBD1 (6 bases). The CDR3 consists of 12 residues. Germline CDR1 reads GTSNPN; CDR2 reads SVGIG (reference sequence). The V end lost 0 bases, the J end lost 5 bases, and 7 bases lay between the germline ends. The variable domain in full, completed from reference TRBV30 and TRBJ1-2, reads SQTIHQWPATLVQPVGSPLSLECTVEGTSNPNLYWYRQAAGRGLQLLFYSVGIGQISSEVPQNLSASRPQDRQFILSSKKLLLSDSGFYLCAWSVDRYGYTFGSGTRLTVV.

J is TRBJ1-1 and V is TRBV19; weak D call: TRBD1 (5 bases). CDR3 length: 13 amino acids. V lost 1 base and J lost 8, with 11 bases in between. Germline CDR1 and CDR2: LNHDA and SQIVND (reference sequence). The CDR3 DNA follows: TGTGCCAGTAGTATAGTGGGGCGAGGCGAAGCTTTCTTT. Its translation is CASSIVGRGEAFF.

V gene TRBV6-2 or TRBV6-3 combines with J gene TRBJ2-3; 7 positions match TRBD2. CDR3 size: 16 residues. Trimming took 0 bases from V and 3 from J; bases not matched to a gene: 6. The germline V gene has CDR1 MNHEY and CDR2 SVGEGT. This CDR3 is CASSYSLADLTDTQYF. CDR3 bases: TGTGCCAGCAGTTACTCGCTAGCGGATCTGACAGATACGCAGTATTTT.

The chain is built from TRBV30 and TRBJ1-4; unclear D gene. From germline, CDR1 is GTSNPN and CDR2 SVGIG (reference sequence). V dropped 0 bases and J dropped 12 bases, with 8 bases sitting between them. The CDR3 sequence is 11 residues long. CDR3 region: CAWSVGRELFF. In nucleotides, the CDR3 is TGTGCCTGGAGTGTGGGGAGGGAACTGTTTTTT.

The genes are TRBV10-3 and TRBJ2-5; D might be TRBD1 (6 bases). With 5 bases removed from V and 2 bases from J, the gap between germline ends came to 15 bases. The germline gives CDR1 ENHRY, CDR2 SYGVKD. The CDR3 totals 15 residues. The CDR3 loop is CAISSDSNRQETQYF. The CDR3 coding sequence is TGTGCCATCAGTTCGGACAGCAATCGGCAAGAGACCCAGTACTTC.

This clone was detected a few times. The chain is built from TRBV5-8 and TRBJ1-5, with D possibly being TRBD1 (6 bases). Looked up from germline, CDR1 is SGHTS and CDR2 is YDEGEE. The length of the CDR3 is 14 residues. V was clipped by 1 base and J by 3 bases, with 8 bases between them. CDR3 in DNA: TGTGCCAGCAGCTTGTGGGGGCCCAATCAGCCCCAGCATTTT. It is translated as CASSLWGPNQPQHF.

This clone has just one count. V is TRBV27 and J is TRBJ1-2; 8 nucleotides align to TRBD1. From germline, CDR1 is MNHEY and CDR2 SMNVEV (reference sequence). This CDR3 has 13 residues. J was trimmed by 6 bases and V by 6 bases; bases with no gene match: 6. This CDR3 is CASSPDREDGYTF. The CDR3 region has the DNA TGTGCCAGCAGCCCGGACAGGGAGGATGGCTACACCTTC.

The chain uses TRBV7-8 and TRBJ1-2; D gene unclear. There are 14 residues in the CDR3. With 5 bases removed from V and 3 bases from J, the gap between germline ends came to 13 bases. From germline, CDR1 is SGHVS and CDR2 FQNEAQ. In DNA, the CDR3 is TGTGCCAGCAGCCGTCGCTCAGGCCACTATGGCTACACCTTC. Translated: CASSRRSGHYGYTF.

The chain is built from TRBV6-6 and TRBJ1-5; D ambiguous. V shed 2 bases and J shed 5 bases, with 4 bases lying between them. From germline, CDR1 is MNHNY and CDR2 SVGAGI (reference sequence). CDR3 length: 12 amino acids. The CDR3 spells CASSYRDQPQHF. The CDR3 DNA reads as TGTGCCAGCAGTTACCGAGATCAGCCCCAGCATTTT.

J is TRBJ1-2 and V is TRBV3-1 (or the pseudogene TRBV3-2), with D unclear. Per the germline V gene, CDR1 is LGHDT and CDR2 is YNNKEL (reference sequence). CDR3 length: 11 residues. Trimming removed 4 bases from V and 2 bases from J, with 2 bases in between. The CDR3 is CASSLNYGYTF. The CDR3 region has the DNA TGTGCCAGCAGCCTAAACTATGGCTACACCTTC.

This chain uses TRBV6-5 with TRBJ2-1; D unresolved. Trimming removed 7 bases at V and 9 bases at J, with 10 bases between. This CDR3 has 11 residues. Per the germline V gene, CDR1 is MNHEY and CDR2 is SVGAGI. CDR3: CASKLLGEQFF. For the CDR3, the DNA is TGTGCCAGCAAGCTTCTCGGTGAGCAGTTCTTC.

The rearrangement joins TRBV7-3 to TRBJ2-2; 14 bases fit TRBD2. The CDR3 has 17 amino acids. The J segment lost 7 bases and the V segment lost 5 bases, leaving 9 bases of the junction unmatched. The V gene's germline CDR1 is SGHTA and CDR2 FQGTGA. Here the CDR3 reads CASSPYRLAGGNGELFF. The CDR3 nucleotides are TGTGCCAGCAGCCCCTACCGACTAGCGGGGGGGAACGGGGAGCTGTTTTTT.

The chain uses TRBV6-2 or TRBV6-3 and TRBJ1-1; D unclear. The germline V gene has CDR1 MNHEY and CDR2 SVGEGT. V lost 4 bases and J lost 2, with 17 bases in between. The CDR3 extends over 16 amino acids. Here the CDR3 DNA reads TGTGCCAGCAGTTTGCTCATTCAGGTCCCTAACACTGAAGCTTTCTTT. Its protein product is CASSLLIQVPNTEAFF.

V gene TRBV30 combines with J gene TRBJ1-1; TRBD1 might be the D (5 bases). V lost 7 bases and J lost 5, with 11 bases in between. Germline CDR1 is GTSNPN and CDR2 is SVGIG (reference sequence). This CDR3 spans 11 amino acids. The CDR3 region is CASHGGTEAFF. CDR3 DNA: TGTGCCTCCCACGGGGGAACTGAAGCTTTCTTT.

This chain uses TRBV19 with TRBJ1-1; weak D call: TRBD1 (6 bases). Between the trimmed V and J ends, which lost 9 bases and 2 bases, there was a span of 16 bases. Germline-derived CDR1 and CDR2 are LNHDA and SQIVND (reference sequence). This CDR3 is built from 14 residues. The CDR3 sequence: CASTTYRENTEAFF. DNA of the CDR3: TGTGCCAGCACTACCTACAGGGAAAACACTGAAGCTTTCTTT.

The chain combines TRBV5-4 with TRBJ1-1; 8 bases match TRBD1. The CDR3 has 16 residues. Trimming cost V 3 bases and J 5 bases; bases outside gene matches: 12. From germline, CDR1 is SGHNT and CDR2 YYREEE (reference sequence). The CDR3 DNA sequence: TGTGCCAGCAGCTCCGGACAGGGAAGTGGTAGGACTGAAGCTTTCTTT. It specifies CASSSGQGSGRTEAFF.

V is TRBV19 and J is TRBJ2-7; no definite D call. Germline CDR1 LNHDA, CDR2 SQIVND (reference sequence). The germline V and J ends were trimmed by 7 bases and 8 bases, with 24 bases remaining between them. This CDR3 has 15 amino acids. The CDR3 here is CASTPSDQVGLKQYF. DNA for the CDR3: TGTGCCAGTACCCCCTCCGACCAGGTTGGGTTGAAGCAGTACTTC.

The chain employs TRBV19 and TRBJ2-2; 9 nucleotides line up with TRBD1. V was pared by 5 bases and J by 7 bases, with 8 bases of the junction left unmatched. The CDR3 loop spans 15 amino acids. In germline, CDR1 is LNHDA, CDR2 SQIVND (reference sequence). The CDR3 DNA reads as TGTGCCAGTAGTCCCGGACAGGGGCTATACGGGGAGCTGTTTTTT. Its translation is CASSPGQGLYGELFF.

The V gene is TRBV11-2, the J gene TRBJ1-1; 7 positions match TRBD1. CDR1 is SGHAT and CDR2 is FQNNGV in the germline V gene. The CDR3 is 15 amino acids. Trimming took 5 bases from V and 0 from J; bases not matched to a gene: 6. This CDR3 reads CASSPQGQVNTEAFF. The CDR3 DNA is TGTGCCAGCAGCCCACAAGGACAGGTGAACACTGAAGCTTTCTTT.

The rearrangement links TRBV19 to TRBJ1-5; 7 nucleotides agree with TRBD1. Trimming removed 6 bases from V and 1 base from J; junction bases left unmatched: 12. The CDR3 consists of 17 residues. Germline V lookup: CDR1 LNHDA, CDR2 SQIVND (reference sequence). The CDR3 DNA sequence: TGTGCCAGTAGCCTTAATTCAGGGGGTCGGAGCAATCAGCCCCAGCATTTT. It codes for CASSLNSGGRSNQPQHF.

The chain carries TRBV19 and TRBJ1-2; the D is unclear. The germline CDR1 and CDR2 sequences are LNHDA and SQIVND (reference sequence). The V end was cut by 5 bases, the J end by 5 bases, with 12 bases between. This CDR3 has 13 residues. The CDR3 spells CASSLRTGYGYTF. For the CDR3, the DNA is TGTGCCAGTAGTTTAAGGACTGGGTATGGCTACACCTTC.